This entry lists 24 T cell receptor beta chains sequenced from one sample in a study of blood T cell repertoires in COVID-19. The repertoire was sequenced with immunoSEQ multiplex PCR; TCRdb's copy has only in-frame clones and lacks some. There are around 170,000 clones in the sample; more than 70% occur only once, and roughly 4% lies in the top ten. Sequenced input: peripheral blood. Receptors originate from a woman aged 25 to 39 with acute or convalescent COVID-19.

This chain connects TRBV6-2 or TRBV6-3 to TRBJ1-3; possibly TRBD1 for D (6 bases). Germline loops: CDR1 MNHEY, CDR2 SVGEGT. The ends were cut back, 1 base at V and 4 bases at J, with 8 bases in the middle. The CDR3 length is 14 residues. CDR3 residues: CASSYWTAGNTIYF. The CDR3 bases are TGTGCCAGCAGTTACTGGACAGCGGGAAACACCATATATTTT.

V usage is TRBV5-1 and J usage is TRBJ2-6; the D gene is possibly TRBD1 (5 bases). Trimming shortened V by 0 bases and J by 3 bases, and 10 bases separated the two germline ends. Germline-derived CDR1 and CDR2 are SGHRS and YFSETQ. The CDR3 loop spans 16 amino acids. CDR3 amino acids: CASSLGGSLGANVLTF. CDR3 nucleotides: TGCGCCAGCAGCTTGGGGGGCTCACTTGGGGCCAACGTCCTGACTTTC.

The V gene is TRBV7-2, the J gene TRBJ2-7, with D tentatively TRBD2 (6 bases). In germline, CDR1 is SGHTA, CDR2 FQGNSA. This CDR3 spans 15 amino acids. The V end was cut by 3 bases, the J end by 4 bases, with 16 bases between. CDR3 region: CASSFVFSGLYEQYF. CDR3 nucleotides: TGTGCCAGCAGCTTCGTTTTTAGCGGCTTGTACGAGCAGTACTTC.

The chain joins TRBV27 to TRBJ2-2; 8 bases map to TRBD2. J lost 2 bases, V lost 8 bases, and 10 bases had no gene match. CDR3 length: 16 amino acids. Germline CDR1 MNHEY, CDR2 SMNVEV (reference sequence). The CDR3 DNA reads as TGTGCCAGCCATCGGCTAGCGGGTGTTAACACCGGGGAGCTGTTTTTT. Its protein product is CASHRLAGVNTGELFF.

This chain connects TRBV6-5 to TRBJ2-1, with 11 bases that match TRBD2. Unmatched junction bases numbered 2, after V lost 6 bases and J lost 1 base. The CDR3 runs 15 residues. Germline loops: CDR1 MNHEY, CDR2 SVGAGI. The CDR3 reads CASRLAGVSYNEQFF. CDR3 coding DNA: TGTGCCAGCAGACTAGCGGGAGTATCCTACAATGAGCAGTTCTTC.

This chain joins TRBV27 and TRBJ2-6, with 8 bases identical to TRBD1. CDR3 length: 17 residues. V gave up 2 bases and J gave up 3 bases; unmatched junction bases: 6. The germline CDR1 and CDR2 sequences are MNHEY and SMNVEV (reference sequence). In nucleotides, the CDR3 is TGTGCCAGCAGTTTACGGCCGACAGGGGTTGGGGCCAACGTCCTGACTTTC. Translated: CASSLRPTGVGANVLTF.

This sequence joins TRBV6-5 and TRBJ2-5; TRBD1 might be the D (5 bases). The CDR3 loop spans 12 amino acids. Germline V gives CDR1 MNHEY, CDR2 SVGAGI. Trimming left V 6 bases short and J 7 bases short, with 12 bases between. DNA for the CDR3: TGTGCCAGCAGGGCTCAGGGTGTGACCCAGTACTTC. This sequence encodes CASRAQGVTQYF.

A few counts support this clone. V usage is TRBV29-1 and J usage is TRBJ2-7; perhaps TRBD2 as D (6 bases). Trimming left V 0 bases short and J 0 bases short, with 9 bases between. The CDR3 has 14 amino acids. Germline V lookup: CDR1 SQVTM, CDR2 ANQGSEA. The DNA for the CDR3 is TGCAGCGTTGAAGAAGCGGGCAGCTCCTACGAGCAGTACTTC. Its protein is CSVEEAGSSYEQYF.

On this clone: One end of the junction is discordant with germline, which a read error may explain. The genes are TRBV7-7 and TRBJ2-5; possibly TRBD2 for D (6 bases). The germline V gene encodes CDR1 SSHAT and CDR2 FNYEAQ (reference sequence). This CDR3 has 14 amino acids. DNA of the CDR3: TGTGCTAGCAGCTTAGCGGTCCGGAGCGAGACCCAGTACTTC. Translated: CASSLAVRSETQYF.

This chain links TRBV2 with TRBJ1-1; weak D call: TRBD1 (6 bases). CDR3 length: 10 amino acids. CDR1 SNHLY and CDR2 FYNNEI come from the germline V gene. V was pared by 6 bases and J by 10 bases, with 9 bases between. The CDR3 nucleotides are TGTGCCAGCAGCCTGGACAGAGCTTTCTTT. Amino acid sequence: CASSLDRAFF.

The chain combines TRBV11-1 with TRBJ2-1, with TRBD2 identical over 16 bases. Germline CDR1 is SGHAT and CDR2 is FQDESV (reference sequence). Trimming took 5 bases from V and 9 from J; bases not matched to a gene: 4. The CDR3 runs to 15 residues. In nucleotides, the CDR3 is TGTGCCAGCAGCCGGGGACTAGCGGGAGGGGTTGAGCAGTTCTTC. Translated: CASSRGLAGGVEQFF.

CDR3 sequence reads: CSVDSPEQFF. The CDR3 DNA reads TGCAGCGTTGACTCCCCCGAGCAGTTCTTC. The chain couples TRBV29-1 to TRBJ2-1, with no clear D. The CDR3 has 10 amino acids. The V gene's germline CDR1 is SQVTM and CDR2 ANQGSEA. Trimming shortened V by 3 bases and J by 10 bases, and 7 bases separated the two germline ends.

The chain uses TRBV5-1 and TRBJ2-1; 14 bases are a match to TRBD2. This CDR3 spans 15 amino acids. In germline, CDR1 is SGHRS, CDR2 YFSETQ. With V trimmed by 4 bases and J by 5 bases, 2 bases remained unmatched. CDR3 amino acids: CASSGLAGGHNEQFF. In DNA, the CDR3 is TGCGCCAGCAGCGGACTAGCGGGAGGCCACAATGAGCAGTTCTTC.

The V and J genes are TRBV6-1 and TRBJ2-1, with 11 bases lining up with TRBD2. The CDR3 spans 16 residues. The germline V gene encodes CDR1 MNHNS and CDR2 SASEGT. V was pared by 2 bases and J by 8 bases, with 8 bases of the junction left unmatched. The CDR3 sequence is CASSEYRLAGTYEQFF. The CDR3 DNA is TGTGCCAGCAGTGAATATCGACTAGCGGGAACCTATGAGCAGTTCTTC.

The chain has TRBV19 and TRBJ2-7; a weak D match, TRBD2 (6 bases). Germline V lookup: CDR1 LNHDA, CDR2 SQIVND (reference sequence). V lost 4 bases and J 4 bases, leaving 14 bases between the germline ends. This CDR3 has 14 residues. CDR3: CASSTTAGFYEQYF. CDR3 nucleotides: TGTGCCAGTAGTACAACGGCGGGGTTTTACGAGCAGTACTTC.

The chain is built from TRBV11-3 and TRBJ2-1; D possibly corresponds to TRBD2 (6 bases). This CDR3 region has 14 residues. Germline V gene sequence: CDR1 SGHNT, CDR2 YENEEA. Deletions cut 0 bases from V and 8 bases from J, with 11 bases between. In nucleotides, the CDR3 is TGTGCCAGCAGCTTAGAGGGGCGGGGAGATGAGCAGTTCTTC. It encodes CASSLEGRGDEQFF.

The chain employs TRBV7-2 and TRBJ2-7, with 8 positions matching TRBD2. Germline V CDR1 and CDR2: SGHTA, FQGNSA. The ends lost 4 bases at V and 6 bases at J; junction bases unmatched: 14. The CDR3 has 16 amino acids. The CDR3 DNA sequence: TGTGCCAGCAGCTCCTACTCGCTAGCGGGTTTGGGCGAGCAGTACTTC. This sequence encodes CASSSYSLAGLGEQYF. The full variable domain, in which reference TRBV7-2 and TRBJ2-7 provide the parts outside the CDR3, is GAGVSQSPSNKVTEKGKDVELRCDPISGHTALYWYRQSLGQGLEFLIYFQGNSAPDKSGLPSDRFSAERTGGSVSTLTIQRTQQEDSAVYLCASSSYSLAGLGEQYFGPGTRLTVT.

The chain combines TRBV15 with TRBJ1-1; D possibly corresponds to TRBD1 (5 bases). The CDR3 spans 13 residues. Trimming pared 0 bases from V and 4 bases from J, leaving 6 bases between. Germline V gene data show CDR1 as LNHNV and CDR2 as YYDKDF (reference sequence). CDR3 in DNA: TGTGCCACCAGCAGAGATCAGGGCACTGAAGCTTTCTTT. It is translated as CATSRDQGTEAFF.

The CDR3 nucleotides read TGTGCCAGCAGACTTGTGGATACGCAGTATTTT. This sequence encodes CASRLVDTQYF. The chain carries TRBV12-3 or TRBV12-4 and TRBJ2-3; D is unclear. The CDR3 is 11 amino acids. The V gene lost 6 bases and the J gene lost 6 bases, with 7 bases spanning the gap.

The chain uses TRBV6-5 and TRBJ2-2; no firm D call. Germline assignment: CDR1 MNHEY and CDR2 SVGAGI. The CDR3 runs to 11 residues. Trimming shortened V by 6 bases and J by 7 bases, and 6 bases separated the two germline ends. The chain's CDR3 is CASSAGGELFF. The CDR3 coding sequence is TGTGCCAGCAGCGCAGGCGGGGAGCTGTTTTTT.

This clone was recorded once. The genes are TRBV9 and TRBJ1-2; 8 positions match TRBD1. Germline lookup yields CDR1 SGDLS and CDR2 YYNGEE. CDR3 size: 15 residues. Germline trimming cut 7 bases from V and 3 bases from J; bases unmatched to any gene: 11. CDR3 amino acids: CASQRSGGAYYGYTF. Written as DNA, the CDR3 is TGTGCCAGCCAGCGCTCAGGGGGCGCGTACTATGGCTACACCTTC.

The CDR3 DNA sequence: TGCGCCAGCAGCTTGGAGGGAAAGGGGGAGACCCAGTACTTC. Amino acids: CASSLEGKGETQYF. This chain links TRBV5-1 with TRBJ2-5, with D possibly TRBD1 on 5 matching bases. The CDR3 is 14 residues long. Germline loops: CDR1 SGHRS, CDR2 YFSETQ. The V gene lost 0 bases and the J gene lost 5 bases, with 11 bases spanning the gap.

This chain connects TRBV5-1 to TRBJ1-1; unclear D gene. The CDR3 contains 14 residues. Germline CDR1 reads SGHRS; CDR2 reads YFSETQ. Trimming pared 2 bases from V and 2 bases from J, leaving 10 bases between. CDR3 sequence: CASSFVSGNTEAFF. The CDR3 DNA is TGCGCCAGCAGCTTTGTCTCGGGAAACACTGAAGCTTTCTTT.

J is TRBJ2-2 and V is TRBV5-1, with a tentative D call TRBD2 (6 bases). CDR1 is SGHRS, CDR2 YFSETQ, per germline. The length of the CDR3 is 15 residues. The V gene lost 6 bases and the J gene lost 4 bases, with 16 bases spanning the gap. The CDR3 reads CASNVGEVGTGELFF. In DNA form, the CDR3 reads TGCGCCAGCAATGTCGGGGAGGTTGGCACCGGGGAGCTGTTTTTT.